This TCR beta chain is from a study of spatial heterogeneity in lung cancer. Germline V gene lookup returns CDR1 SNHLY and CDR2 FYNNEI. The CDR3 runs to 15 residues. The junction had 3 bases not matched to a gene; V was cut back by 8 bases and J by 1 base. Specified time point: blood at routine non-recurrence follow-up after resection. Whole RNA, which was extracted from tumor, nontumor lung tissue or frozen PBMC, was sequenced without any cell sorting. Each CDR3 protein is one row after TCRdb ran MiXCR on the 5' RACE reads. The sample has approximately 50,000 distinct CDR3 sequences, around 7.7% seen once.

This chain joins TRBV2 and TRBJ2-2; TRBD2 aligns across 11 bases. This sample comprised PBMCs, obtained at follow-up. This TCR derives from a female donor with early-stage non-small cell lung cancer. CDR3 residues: CASLGLAGNTGELFF. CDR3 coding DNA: TGTGCCAGCCTTGGACTAGCGGGGAACACCGGGGAGCTGTTTTTT.